This T cell receptor beta chain was retrieved from a study of PD-1 blockade in mismatch repair-deficient tumors. Study information: Enrolled about 2012-2017, patients had progressing, pretreated mismatch repair-deficient cancers of about a dozen types.

Mismatch repair deficiency was confirmed in all patients, by PCR or immunohistochemistry. The TCR-sequenced patients were a few responders to pembrolizumab. This table comes from immunoSEQ multiplex PCR, and its TCRdb copy is limited to in-frame clones, with some not included. The sample has tens of thousands of clones; 80% to 90% are singletons. Whole-study results and caveats: Tumor-resident clones, often undetectable pretreatment in blood, expanded then contracted after pembrolizumab.

Comment on this clone: The antigen is not known.

This receptor was obtained from an adult with mismatch repair-deficient cancer. The sample in question was peripheral blood, obtained 2 weeks after starting pembrolizumab.

CDR3 nucleotide sequence: TGTGCCAGCAGCTTCGGGACCCTGAACACCGGGGAGCTGTTTTTT. Translating gives CASSFGTLNTGELFF. J is TRBJ2-2 and V is TRBV5-6, with D perhaps assigned TRBD1 or TRBD2 (5 bases each). Trimming left V 2 bases short and J 1 base short, with 9 bases between. This CDR3 comprises 15 residues. Per germline, CDR1 SGHDT and CDR2 YYEEEE.